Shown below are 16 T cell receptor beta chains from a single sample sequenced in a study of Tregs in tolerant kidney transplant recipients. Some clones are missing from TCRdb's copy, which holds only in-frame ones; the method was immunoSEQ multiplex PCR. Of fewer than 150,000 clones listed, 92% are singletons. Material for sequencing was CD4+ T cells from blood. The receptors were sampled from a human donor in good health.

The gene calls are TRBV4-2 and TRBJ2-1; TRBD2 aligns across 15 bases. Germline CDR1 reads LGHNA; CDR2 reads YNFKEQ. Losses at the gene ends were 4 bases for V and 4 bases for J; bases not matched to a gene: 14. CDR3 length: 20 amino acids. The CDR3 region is CASSPRTSGGGHRVYNEQFF. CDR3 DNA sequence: TGTGCCAGCAGCCCCCGGACTAGCGGGGGGGGACACCGAGTTTACAATGAGCAGTTCTTC.

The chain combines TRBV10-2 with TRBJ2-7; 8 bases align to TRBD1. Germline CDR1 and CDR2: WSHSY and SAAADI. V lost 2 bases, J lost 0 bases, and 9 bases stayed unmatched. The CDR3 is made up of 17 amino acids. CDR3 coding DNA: TGCGCCAGCAGTGAGCCGGGTAGGACAGGGATCTCCTACGAGCAGTACTTC. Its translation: CASSEPGRTGISYEQYF.

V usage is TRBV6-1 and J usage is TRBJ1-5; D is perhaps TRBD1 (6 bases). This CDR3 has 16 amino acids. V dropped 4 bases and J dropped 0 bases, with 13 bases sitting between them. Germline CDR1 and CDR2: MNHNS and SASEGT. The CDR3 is CASSVEGERSNQPQHF. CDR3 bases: TGTGCCAGCAGTGTGGAGGGGGAACGTAGCAATCAGCCCCAGCATTTT.

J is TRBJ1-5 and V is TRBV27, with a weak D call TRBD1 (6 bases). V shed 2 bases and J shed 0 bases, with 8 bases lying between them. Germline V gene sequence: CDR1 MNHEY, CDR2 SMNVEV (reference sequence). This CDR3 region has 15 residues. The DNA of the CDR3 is TGTGCCAGCAGTTTAAACAGGGCTAGCAATCAGCCCCAGCATTTT. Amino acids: CASSLNRASNQPQHF.

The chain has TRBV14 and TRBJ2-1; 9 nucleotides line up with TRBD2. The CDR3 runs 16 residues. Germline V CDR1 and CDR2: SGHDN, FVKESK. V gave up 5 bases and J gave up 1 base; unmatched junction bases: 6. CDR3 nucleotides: TGTGCCAGCAGCGAAAAGCGGGGGGTATCCTACAATGAGCAGTTCTTC. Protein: CASSEKRGVSYNEQFF.

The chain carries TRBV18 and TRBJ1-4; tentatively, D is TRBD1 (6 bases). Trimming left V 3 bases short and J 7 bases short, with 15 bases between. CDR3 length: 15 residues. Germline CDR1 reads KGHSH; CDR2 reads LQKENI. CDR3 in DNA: TGTGCCAGCTCACCGTTACAGGGAACCCCTGAAAAACTGTTTTTT. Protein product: CASSPLQGTPEKLFF.

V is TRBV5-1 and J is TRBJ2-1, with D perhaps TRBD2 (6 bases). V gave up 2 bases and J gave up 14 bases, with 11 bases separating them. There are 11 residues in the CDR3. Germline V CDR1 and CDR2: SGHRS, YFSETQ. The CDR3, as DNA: TGCGCCAGCAGCTTTACGGGGGTTGAGTTCTTC. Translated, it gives CASSFTGVEFF.

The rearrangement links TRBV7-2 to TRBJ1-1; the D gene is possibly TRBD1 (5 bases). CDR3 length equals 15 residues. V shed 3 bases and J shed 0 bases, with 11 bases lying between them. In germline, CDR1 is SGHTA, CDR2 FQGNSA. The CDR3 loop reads CASSLGGTVNTEAFF. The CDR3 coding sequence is TGTGCCAGCAGCTTGGGGGGGACGGTGAACACTGAAGCTTTCTTT.

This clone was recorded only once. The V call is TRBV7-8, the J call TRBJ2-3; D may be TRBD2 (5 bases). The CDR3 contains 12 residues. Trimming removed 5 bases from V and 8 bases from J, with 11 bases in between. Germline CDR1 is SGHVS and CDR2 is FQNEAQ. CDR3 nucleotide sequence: TGTGCCAGCAGCCCCACTAGAAGTACGCAGTATTTT. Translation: CASSPTRSTQYF.

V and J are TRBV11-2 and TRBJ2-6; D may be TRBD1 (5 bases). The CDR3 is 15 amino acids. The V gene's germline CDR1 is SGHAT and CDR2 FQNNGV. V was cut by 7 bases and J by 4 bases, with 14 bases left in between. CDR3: CASTVQGTGANVLTF. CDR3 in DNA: TGTGCCAGCACCGTGCAGGGTACAGGGGCCAACGTCCTGACTTTC.

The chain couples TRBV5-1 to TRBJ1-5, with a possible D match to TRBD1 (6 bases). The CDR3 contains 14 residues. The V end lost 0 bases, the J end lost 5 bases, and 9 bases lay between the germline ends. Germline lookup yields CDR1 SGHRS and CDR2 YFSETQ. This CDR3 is CASSLGRGDQPQHF. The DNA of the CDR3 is TGCGCCAGCAGCTTGGGCAGGGGAGATCAGCCCCAGCATTTT.

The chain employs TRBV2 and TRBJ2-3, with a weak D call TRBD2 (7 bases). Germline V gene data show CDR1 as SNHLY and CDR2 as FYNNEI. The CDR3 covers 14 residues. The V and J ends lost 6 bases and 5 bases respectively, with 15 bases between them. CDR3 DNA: TGTGCCAGCAGAGGGGGAGGGGGAGGAGATACGCAGTATTTT. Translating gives CASRGGGGGDTQYF.

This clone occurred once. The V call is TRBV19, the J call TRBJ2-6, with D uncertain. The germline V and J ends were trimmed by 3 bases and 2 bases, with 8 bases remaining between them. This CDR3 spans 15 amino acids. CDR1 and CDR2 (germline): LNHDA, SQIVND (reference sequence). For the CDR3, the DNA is TGTGCCAGTAGTATCGTGGCAGCTGGGGCCAACGTCCTGACTTTC. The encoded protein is CASSIVAAGANVLTF. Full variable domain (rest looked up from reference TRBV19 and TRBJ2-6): DGGITQSPKYLFRKEGQNVTLSCEQNLNHDAMYWYRQDPGQGLRLIYYSQIVNDFQKGDIAEGYSVSREKKESFPLTVTSAQKNPTAFYLCASSIVAAGANVLTFGAGSRLTVL.

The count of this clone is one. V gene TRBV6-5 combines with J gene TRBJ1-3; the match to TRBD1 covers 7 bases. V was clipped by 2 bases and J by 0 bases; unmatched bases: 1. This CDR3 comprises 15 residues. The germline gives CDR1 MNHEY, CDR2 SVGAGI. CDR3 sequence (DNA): TGTGCCAGCAGTTACGACAGGGTCTCTGGAAACACCATATATTTT. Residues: CASSYDRVSGNTIYF.

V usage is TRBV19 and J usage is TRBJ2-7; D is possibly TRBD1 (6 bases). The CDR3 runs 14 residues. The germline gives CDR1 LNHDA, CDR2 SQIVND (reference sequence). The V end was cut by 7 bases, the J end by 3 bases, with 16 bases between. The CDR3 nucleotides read TGTGCCAGTACCTCGGGGACAAGTCACTACGAGCAGTACTTC. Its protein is CASTSGTSHYEQYF.

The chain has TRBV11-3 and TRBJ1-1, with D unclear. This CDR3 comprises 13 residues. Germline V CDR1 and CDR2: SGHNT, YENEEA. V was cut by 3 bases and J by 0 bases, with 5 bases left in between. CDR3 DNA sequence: TGTGCCAGCAGCTTGGAGGTGAACACTGAAGCTTTCTTT. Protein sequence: CASSLEVNTEAFF.